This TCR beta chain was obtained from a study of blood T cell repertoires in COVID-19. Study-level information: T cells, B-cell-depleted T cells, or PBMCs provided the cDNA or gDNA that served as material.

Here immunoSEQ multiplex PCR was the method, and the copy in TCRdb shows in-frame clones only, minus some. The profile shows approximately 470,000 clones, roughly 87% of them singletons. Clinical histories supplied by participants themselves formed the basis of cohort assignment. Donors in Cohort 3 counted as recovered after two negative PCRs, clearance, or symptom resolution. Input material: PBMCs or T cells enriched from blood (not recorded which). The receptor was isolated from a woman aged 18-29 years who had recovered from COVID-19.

The CDR3 DNA reads as TGTGCCATCAGGATGACAGGGGAGGAGCAGACTGAAGCTTTCTTT. Translation: CAIRMTGEEQTEAFF. The chain has TRBV10-3 and TRBJ1-1; 8 bases line up with TRBD1. Trimming at V came to 6 bases and at J to 5 bases, leaving 11 bases not matched to a gene. CDR1 ENHRY and CDR2 SYGVKD come from the germline V gene. This CDR3 has 15 amino acids.